The rows below give T cell receptor beta chains drawn from one sample of a study of cytomegalovirus exposure and HLA in healthy donors. The table came from immunoSEQ multiplex PCR; TCRdb's copy has only in-frame clones and leaves some out. The sample comprises 120,000 to 150,000 clones, 55% to 85% of which are singletons, and approximately 2% rests with the top ten. Sequenced input: PBMCs. The receptor set was obtained from a man aged 40-55 years in good health and CMV-seronegative. Both conserved end residues are part of each CDR3. D genes are given only for firm matches. Rows may omit the clone size; those that give it use once, few, many or a size class.

V gene,J gene,clone size,D gene,CDR3 protein,CDR3 DNA
TRBV7-2,TRBJ2-1,.,.,CASRNSGGRLEQFF,TGTGCCAGCAGAAACTCGGGGGGCCGGTTGGAGCAGTTCTTC
TRBV6-1,TRBJ2-7,.,TRBD2,CASSEGLAGGVSEQYF,TGTGCCAGCAGTGAAGGACTAGCGGGGGGCGTCAGCGAGCAGTACTTC
TRBV4-1,TRBJ2-7,.,TRBD1,CASSQVRLRDRGLYEQYF,TGCGCCAGCAGCCAAGTACGTCTCCGGGACAGGGGTTTATACGAGCAGTACTTC
TRBV18,TRBJ2-1,.,.,CASSPGGGQYNEQFF,TGTGCCAGCTCACCAGGCGGGGGCCAATACAATGAGCAGTTCTTC
TRBV30,TRBJ2-5,.,TRBD2,CAWKRRRGLGETQYF,TGTGCCTGGAAACGTCGCCGAGGACTAGGAGAGACCCAGTACTTC
TRBV4-1,TRBJ2-1,few,.,CASSQDLRPLGSYNEQFF,TGCGCCAGCAGCCAAGATCTTAGGCCCCTAGGCTCCTACAATGAGCAGTTCTTC
TRBV25-1,TRBJ1-1,.,.,CASSKGQFNTEAFF,TGTGCCAGCAGTAAAGGACAGTTCAACACTGAAGCTTTCTTT
TRBV4-1,TRBJ2-5,.,TRBD2,CASSLSGGRGSGGETQYF,TGCGCCAGCAGCCTCAGTGGGGGCAGAGGCAGCGGGGGAGAGACCCAGTACTTC
TRBV6-5,TRBJ1-5,few,.,CARRPGGSNQPQNF,TGTGCCAGGAGACCGGGGGGGAGCAATCAGCCCCAGAATTTT
TRBV12-5,TRBJ1-5,.,TRBD1,CASGLVSGQYNQPQNF,TGTGCTAGTGGTTTGGTTTCGGGACAGTACAATCAGCCCCAGAATTTT
TRBV6-6,TRBJ2-1,few,.,CASSTRVSFNEFF,TGTGCCAGCAGTACTAGAGTTAGCTTTAATGAGTTCTTC
TRBV9,TRBJ1-2,.,TRBD1,CASSDRQGDYGYTF,TGTGCCAGCAGCGACAGACAGGGAGACTATGGCTACACCTTC
TRBV14,TRBJ2-7,.,TRBD2,CASSQERFGLAPYEQYF,TGTGCCAGCAGCCAAGAACGCTTCGGACTAGCGCCCTACGAGCAGTACTTC
TRBV30,TRBJ2-7,.,.,CAWSSGRGNYEQYF,TGTGCCTGGAGTTCTGGCCGGGGGAACTACGAGCAGTACTTC
TRBV4-1,TRBJ1-2,.,.,CASHRGRGNGYTF,TGCGCCAGCCACCGTGGAAGGGGAAATGGCTACACCTTC
TRBV6-5,TRBJ1-2,.,TRBD1,CASTTDRGNYGYTF,TGTGCCAGCACAACAGACAGGGGGAACTATGGCTACACCTTC
TRBV5-1,TRBJ2-1,.,.,CASSFQPDSSSYNEQFF,TGCGCCAGCAGCTTTCAACCAGACTCGAGCTCCTACAATGAGCAGTTCTTC
TRBV6-1,TRBJ2-7,few,TRBD1,CASSEGGTGPYEQYF,TGTGCCAGCAGTGAAGGCGGGACAGGGCCGTACGAGCAGTACTTC
TRBV6-5,TRBJ2-7,few,.,CAAGQIYEQYF,TGTGCCGCGGGACAGATCTACGAGCAGTACTTC
TRBV23-1,TRBJ2-5,.,TRBD2,CASRPGRAYQETQYF,TGCGCCAGCCGACCGGGGAGGGCCTACCAAGAGACCCAGTACTTC
TRBV6-5,TRBJ2-7,.,TRBD1,CASSSPGQVGEQYF,TGTGCCAGCAGTTCGCCCGGACAGGTGGGCGAGCAGTACTTC
TRBV29-1,TRBJ1-1,.,TRBD1,CSAGTGGNTEAFF,TGCAGCGCCGGGACAGGGGGTAACACTGAAGCTTTCTTT
TRBV5-1,TRBJ2-2,.,TRBD2,CASSATSGSVAGELFF,TGCGCCAGCAGCGCGACTAGCGGGAGTGTCGCCGGGGAGCTGTTTTTT
TRBV15,TRBJ1-1,once,.,CATSRYRVRDTEAFF,TGTGCCACCAGCAGGTACAGGGTAAGGGACACTGAAGCTTTCTTT
TRBV19,TRBJ2-7,.,.,CASGDNSYEQYF,TGTGCCAGTGGCGACAACTCCTACGAGCAGTACTTC
TRBV4-1,TRBJ2-3,.,TRBD2,CASSQLAGAPDTQYF,TGCGCCAGCAGCCAACTAGCGGGGGCCCCAGATACGCAGTATTTT
TRBV10-2,TRBJ1-2,.,.,CASSGGEAYGYTF,TGCGCCAGCAGCGGTGGGGAGGCCTATGGCTACACCTTC
TRBV28,TRBJ1-1,.,TRBD1,CASSLTGITEAFF,TGTGCCAGCAGTTTGACAGGGATCACTGAAGCTTTCTTT